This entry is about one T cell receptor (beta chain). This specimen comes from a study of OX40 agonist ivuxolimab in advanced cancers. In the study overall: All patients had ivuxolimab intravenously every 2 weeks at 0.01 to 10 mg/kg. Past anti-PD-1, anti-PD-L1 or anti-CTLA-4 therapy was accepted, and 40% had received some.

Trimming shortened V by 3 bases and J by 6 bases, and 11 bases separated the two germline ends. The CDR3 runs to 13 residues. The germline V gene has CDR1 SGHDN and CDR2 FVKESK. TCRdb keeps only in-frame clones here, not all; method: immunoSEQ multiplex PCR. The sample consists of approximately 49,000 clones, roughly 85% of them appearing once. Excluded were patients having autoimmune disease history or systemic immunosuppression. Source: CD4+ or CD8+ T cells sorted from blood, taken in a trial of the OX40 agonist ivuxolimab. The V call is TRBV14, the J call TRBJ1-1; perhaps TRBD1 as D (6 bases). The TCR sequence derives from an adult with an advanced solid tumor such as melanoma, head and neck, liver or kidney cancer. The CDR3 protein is CASSQAGVSEAFF. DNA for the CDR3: TGTGCCAGCAGCCAGGCAGGGGTCTCTGAAGCTTTCTTT.